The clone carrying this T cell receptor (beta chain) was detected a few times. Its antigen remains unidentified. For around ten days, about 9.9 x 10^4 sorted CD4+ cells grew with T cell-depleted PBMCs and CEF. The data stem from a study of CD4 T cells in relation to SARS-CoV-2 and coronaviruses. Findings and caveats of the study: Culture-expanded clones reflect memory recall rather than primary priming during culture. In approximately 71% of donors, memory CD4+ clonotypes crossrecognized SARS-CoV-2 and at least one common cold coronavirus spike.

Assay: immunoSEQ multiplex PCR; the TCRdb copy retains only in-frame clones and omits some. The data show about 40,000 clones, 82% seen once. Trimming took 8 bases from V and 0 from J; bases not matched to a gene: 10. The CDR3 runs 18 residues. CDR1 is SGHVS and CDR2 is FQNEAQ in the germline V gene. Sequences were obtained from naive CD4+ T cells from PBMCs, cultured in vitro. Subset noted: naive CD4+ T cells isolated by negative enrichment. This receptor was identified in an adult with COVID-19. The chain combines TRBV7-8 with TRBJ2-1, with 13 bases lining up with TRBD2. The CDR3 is CASGSLWTSGSSYNEQFF. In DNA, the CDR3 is TGTGCCAGCGGCTCCCTGTGGACTAGCGGGAGCTCCTACAATGAGCAGTTCTTC.